The source of this T cell receptor beta chain is a study of OX40 agonist ivuxolimab in advanced cancers. Study details: The study gave patients intravenous ivuxolimab at 0.01 to 10 mg/kg every 2 weeks. General study points: Antigens targeted by the expanded peripheral T cells were not determined. Dosing at 0.1 to 3.0 mg/kg was accompanied by clonal expansion of CD4+ and CD8+ blood T cells by week 6.

This CDR3 spans 19 amino acids. Trimming stripped 0 bases from V and 0 bases from J, with 19 bases between. Germline CDR1 and CDR2: SGHTA and FQGNSA. Blood sampling took place at baseline, cycle 4 day 1, and cycle 7 day 1. Note on this clone: Its antigen is as yet unknown.

The repertoire was sequenced with immunoSEQ multiplex PCR; TCRdb's copy has only in-frame clones and lacks some. The table lists roughly 20,000 clones, around 87% of them singletons. This sequence originates from an adult with an advanced solid tumor such as melanoma, head and neck, liver or kidney cancer. Specimen: CD4+ or CD8+ T cells sorted from blood, collected in a trial of the OX40 agonist ivuxolimab. The rearrangement joins TRBV7-2 to TRBJ2-3; D call uncertain. The CDR3: CASSLASGGTLLSTDTQYF. The CDR3 DNA follows: TGTGCCAGCAGCTTAGCGAGTGGTGGAACCCTCCTAAGCACAGATACGCAGTATTTT.